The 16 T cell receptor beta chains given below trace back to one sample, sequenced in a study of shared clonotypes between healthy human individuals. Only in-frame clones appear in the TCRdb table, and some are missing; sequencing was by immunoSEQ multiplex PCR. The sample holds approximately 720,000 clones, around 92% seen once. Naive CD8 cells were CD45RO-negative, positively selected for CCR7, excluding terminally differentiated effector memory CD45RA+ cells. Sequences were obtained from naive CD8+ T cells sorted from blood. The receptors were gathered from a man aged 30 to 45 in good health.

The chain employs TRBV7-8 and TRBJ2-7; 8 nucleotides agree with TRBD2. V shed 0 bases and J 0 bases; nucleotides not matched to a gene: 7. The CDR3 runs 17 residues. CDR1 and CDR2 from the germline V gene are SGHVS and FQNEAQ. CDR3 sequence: CASSLAVAGTLSYEQYF. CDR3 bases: TGTGCCAGCAGCTTAGCGGTAGCGGGAACCCTCTCCTACGAGCAGTACTTC. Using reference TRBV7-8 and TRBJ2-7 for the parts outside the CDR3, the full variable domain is GAGVSQSPRYKVAKRGQDVALRCDPISGHVSLFWYQQALGQGPEFLTYFQNEAQLDKSGLPSDRFFAERPEGSVSTLKIQRTQQEDSAVYLCASSLAVAGTLSYEQYFGPGTRLTVT.

The CDR3 DNA sequence: TGTGCCAGCTCACCTCGGGAGTCCTTAACCGGGGAGCTGTTTTTT. Protein: CASSPRESLTGELFF. This chain links TRBV18 with TRBJ2-2; D is possibly TRBD2 (6 bases). V was clipped by 3 bases and J by 5 bases, with 13 bases between them. The CDR3 loop spans 15 amino acids. The germline V gene encodes CDR1 KGHSH and CDR2 LQKENI.

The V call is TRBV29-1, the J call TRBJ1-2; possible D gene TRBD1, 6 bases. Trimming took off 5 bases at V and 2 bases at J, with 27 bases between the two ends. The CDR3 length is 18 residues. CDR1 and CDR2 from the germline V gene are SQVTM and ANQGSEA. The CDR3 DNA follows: TGCAGCGTTCCTATCCTGGACAGCCCTCTGAATCGGAACTATGGCTACACCTTC. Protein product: CSVPILDSPLNRNYGYTF. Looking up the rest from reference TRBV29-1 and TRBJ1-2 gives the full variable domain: SAVISQKPSRDICQRGTSLTIQCQVDSQVTMMFWYRQQPGQSLTLIATANQGSEATYESGFVIDKFPISRPNLTFSTLTVSNMSPEDSSIYLCSVPILDSPLNRNYGYTFGSGTRLTVV.

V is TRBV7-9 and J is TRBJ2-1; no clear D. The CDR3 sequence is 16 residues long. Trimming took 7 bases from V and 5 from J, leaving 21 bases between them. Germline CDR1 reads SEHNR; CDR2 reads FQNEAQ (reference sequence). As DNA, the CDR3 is TGTGCCAGCAACCCCTGGGATTACGTATCCGACAATGAGCAGTTCTTC. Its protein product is CASNPWDYVSDNEQFF.

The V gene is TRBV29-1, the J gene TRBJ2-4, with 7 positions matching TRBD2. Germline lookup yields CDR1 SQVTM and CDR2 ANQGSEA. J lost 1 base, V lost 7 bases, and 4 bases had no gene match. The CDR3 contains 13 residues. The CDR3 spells CSARGEAKNIQYF. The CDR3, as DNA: TGCAGCGCTCGGGGGGAGGCCAAAAACATTCAGTACTTC.

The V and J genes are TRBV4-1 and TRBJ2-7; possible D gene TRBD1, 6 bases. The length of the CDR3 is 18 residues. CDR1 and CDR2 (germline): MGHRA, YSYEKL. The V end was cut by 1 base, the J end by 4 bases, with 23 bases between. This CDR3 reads CASSQGHQGQSAPYEQYF. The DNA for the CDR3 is TGCGCCAGCAGCCAAGGACATCAAGGACAGTCTGCCCCTTACGAGCAGTACTTC.

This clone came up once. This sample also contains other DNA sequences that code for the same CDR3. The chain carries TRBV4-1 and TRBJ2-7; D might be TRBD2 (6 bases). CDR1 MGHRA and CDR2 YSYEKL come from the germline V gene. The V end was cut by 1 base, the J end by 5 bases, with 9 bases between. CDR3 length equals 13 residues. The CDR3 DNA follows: TGCGCCAGCAGCCAAGTGGGGGGAGACGAGCAGTACTTC. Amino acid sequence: CASSQVGGDEQYF.

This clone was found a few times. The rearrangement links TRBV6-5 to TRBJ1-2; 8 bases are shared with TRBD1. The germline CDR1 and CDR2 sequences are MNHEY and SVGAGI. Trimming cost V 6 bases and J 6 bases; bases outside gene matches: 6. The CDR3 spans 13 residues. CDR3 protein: CASSTQGGNGYTF. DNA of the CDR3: TGTGCCAGCAGCACACAGGGGGGGAATGGCTACACCTTC.

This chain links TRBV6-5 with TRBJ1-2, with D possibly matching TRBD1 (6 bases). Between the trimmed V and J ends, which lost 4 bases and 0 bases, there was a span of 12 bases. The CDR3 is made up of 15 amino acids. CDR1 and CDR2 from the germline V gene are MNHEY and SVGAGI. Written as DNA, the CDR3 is TGTGCCAGCAGTTCCCGGACAGACCCTAACTATGGCTACACCTTC. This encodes CASSSRTDPNYGYTF.

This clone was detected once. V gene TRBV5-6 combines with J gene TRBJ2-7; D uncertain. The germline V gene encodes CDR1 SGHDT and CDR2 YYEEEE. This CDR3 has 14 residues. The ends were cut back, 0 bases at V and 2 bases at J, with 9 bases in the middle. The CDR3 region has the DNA TGTGCCAGCAGCTTGGGAGCGACAACCTACGAGCAGTACTTC. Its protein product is CASSLGATTYEQYF.

CDR3 bases: TGTGCCAGCATCCCGGGTCCGTACTTC. Translated, it gives CASIPGPYF. V usage is TRBV13 and J usage is TRBJ2-7; D uncertain. The CDR3 has 9 residues. V dropped 7 bases and J dropped 12 bases, with 10 bases sitting between them. The V gene's germline CDR1 is PRHDT and CDR2 FYEKMQ (reference sequence). Full variable domain (remainder filled in from reference TRBV13 and TRBJ2-7): AAGVIQSPRHLIKEKRETATLKCYPIPRHDTVYWYQQGPGQDPQFLISFYEKMQSDKGSIPDRFSAQQFSDYHSELNMSSLELGDSALYFCASIPGPYFGPGTRLTVT.

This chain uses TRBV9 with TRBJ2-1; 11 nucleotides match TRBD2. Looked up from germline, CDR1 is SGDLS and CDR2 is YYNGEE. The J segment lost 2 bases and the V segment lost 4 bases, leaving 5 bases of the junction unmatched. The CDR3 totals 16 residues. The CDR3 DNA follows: TGTGCCAGCAGCCAACTAGCGGGAGAACCCTACAATGAGCAGTTCTTC. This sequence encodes CASSQLAGEPYNEQFF.

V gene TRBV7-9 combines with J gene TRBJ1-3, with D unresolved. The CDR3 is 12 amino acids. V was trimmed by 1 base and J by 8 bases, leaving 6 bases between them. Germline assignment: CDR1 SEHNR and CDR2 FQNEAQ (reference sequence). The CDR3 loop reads CASSLVRDTIYF. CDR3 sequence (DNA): TGTGCCAGCAGCTTAGTCCGGGACACCATATATTTT.

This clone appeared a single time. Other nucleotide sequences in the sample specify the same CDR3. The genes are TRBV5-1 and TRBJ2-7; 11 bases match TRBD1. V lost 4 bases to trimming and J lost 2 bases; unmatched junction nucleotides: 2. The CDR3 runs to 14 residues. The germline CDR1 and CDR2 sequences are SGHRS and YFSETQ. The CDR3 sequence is CASSLGQGAYEQYF. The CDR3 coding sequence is TGCGCCAGCAGCCTGGGACAGGGGGCCTACGAGCAGTACTTC.

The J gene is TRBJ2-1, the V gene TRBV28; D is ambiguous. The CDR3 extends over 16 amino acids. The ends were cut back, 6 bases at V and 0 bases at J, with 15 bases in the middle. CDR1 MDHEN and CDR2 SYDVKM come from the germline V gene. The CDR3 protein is CASSPPWESSYNEQFF. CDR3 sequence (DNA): TGTGCCAGCAGCCCCCCATGGGAAAGCTCCTACAATGAGCAGTTCTTC. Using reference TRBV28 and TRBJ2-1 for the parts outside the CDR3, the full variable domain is DVKVTQSSRYLVKRTGEKVFLECVQDMDHENMFWYRQDPGLGLRLIYFSYDVKMKEKGDIPEGYSVSREKKERFSLILESASTNQTSMYLCASSPPWESSYNEQFFGPGTRLTVL.

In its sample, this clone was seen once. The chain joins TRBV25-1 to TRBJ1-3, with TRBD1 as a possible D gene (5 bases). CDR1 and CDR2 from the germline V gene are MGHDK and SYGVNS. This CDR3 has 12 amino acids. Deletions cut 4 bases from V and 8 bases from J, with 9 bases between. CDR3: CASSVWGDTIYF. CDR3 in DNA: TGTGCCAGCAGTGTGTGGGGGGACACCATATATTTT.